This T cell receptor beta chain was sequenced during a study of shared clonotypes between healthy human individuals. General observations from the study: Naive subsets generally had larger estimated richness than memory subsets.

As to this clone: The antigen is unknown.

V lost 4 bases, J lost 1 base, and 9 bases lay in between. This CDR3 spans 14 amino acids. TCRdb's table, derived via immunoSEQ multiplex PCR, lists solely in-frame clones and lacks some. The data show under 600,000 clones, roughly 95% seen once. The specimen sequenced was naive CD4+ T cells sorted from blood. Subset defined: CD45RA+ positively selected. The J gene is TRBJ2-3, the V gene TRBV23-1, with D unresolved. TRBV23-1 is noted as an ORF with a role that remains uncertain. This receptor was identified in a woman aged 25 to 39 in good health. The DNA of the CDR3 is TGCGCCAGCAGTCTCAATGGGTGCACAGATACGCAGTATTTT. Translating it yields CASSLNGCTDTQYF.